The subject of this entry is one T cell receptor beta chain. This sample was included in a study of blood T cell repertoires in COVID-19. Study as a whole: Nucleic acid was either cDNA or gDNA, and it came from T cells, B-cell-depleted T cells, or PBMCs.

As handled by the study authors: Estimation of nucleated cell counts was performed using reference gene primer amplification. Sequencing was performed with immunoSEQ multiplex PCR; in TCRdb, only in-frame clones are kept and a portion is missing. V and J calls and clone size come straight from that table; D and trimming were deduced from the DNA. The sample lists roughly 200,000 clones; more than 70% were seen once. Which cohort a participant joined came from the clinical history participants gave. Material for sequencing was PBMCs or T cells enriched from blood (not recorded which). This TCR was recovered from a man between 40 and 49 years old with acute COVID-19.

DNA of the CDR3: TGTGCCAGCAGCACGGGACAGGGGGAAAATCAGCCCCAGCATTTT. It yields the protein CASSTGQGENQPQHF. The V and J genes are TRBV9 and TRBJ1-5; 11 bases fit TRBD1. The CDR3 is 15 amino acids. Germline V lookup: CDR1 SGDLS, CDR2 YYNGEE. Unmatched junction bases numbered 4, after V lost 4 bases and J lost 4 bases.